The TCR beta chain described here comes from a study of blood T cell repertoires in COVID-19 (dated by TCRdb to 2020 to 2021). With respect to the entire study: The collaborator samples originated in the United States, Italy and Spain and spanned the acute and convalescent phases of COVID-19. Nearly every sample came with metadata listing a de-identified subject ID, COVID-19 status, age in years and sex. The prospective study material was composed of cDNA or gDNA derived from T cells, B-cell-depleted T cells, or PBMCs. The repertoires were released in a freely available public database meant as a resource for research on the immune response to SARS-CoV-2. The samples were drawn from the first 160 participants of the ongoing ImmuneRACE study and from 1,254 subjects provided by 6 global collaborators. HLA class I and class II types, where available, came from metadata supplied by the sample provider rather than from assay-based typing. Deeply sampled blood TCRbeta repertoires from subjects exposed to, actively infected with, or recovered from COVID-19 were included in the dataset.

The research as a whole found: The quantity of clinical and demographic metadata differed by source and by participant and was supplied without curation.

On this clone itself: This receptor's antigen is unknown. Base qualities are not provided; no much larger clone lies one nucleotide away.

The immunoSEQ Assay, a bias-controlled multiplex PCR, was used to amplify TCRbeta CDR3 regions from genomic DNA. Per the authors' processing: Nucleated cell counts per sample were estimated from amplification of reference gene primers within the assay. To quantify the absolute abundance of each unique TCRbeta CDR3 rearrangement, sequence reads were collapsed and filtered. Productive Simpson clonality was computed per sample as the square root of Simpson's diversity index over productive rearrangements. TCRdb provides this immuneACCESS table in a form limited to in-frame rearrangements. Some clones are lacking; in checked studies, under half of them reflect an unresolved V gene, and why the rest are absent is not known. That table is the source of V, J and clone size, and D and trimming were worked out from the DNA. The sample table records fewer than 110,000 clones; 90% to 95% of these occur just once. The ten largest clones represent around 15% of the sample.

Each collaborating institution followed its own protocols to collect whole blood in K2EDTA tubes. For TCRbeta analysis, collaborators shipped samples as frozen whole blood, isolated PBMCs, or DNA extracted from either of those sample types. Via the germline V gene, CDR1 is KGHSH and CDR2 LQKENI. The CDR3 spans 15 residues, from the cysteine through the phenylalanine. Just CDR3 DNA is preserved here, 45 bases in frame from base 1. V is reduced by 3 bases and J by 7 bases, leaving a spacing of 16 bases between them. The sample was peripheral blood. The clonotype comes from a man aged 50 to 60 with acute or convalescent COVID-19. The chain uses TRBV18 and TRBJ1-3, and the D gene may be TRBD1, 5 bases matching. The CDR3 loop reads CASSPSTAGRNTIYF. The bases are TGTGCCAGCTCACCTTCGACAGCCGGTAGGAACACCATATATTTT.